This T cell receptor (beta chain) was profiled in a study of cytomegalovirus exposure and HLA in healthy donors. General study results and limits: As confirmed in vitro, a few CMV-associated chains were specific for CMV antigens. Reports showed the classifier diagnosing cytomegalovirus status with high specificity and sensitivity. Presence/absence results assume similar sequencing depth per donor, which may not hold.

60 Vbeta and 13 Jbeta primers were used in PCR. Using immunoSEQ multiplex PCR, the repertoire was profiled, and TCRdb retains in-frame clones only, with some absent. The repertoire includes under 150,000 clones, roughly four fifths of them detected once, and around 2.4% sits in the top ten. Though probably carrying unrecorded immune exposures, donors were nominally healthy at sampling. This clone appeared a few times. Its target is unknown. Germline V gene data show CDR1 as MDHEN and CDR2 as SYDVKM. V lost 7 bases to trimming and J lost 1 base; unmatched junction nucleotides: 8. This CDR3 comprises 16 residues.

This TCR was recovered from a male donor in good health and CMV-seronegative. What was sequenced was PBMCs. The chain employs TRBV28 and TRBJ2-7; 12 nucleotides align to TRBD2. The CDR3 DNA is TGTGCCAGCACCCTAGGTGGGACTAGCGGGTCCTACGAGCAGTACTTC. It codes for CASTLGGTSGSYEQYF.